This T cell receptor beta chain originates from a study of OX40 agonist ivuxolimab in advanced cancers. Whole-study context: An agonistic human IgG2 monoclonal antibody against OX40 (CD134) was given. It was permissible to have had prior anti-PD-1, anti-PD-L1 or anti-CTLA-4 therapy, and about 40% had some. Study-level findings and limits: Clonal expansion was seen in CD4+ and CD8+ blood T cells by week 6 at 0.1 to 3.0 mg/kg.

Autoimmune disease history or systemic immunosuppression meant exclusion. Data came from immunoSEQ multiplex PCR; TCRdb stores just in-frame clones and leaves some out. The data hold 52,000 or so clones, with approximately 94% observed a single time. This CDR3 is 14 amino acids long. The V gene lost 3 bases and the J gene lost 4 bases, with 10 bases spanning the gap. CDR1 and CDR2 from the germline V gene are SGHTA and FQGNSA. Regarding this clone: Its antigen is not identified.

This clonotype originated in an adult with an advanced solid tumor such as melanoma, head and neck, liver or kidney cancer. The V call is TRBV7-2, the J call TRBJ2-1; no definite D call. The sample here was CD4+ or CD8+ T cells sorted from blood, taken in a trial of the OX40 agonist ivuxolimab. CDR3 nucleotide sequence: TGTGCCAGCAGCTTTTCCGGCGATTACAATGAGCAGTTCTTC. Amino acids: CASSFSGDYNEQFF.